The clone carrying this T cell receptor beta chain was detected a few times. Its antigen is undetermined. The data were obtained in a study of CD8 T cells in ankylosing spondylitis. Study-wide findings and caveats: Earlier studies detected some motif variants in reactive arthritis synovial fluid and blood. A motif in TCR beta, a set of about 8 highly homologous variants, appeared characteristic of ankylosing spondylitis blood.

MiXCR, applied by TCRdb to the 5' RACE reads, yields one record per CDR3 protein. The sample gives around 450,000 distinct CDR3 sequences, about 24% of which show up once; 0.89% is in the top ten. The clonotype comes from a male donor with ankylosing spondylitis. Sequences were obtained from blood, either unsorted or a sorted T cell fraction (not recorded which).

The CDR3 sequence: CASSLGPAGDYGYTF. The CDR3 DNA is TGTGCCAGCAGCTTAGGCCCCGCGGGTGACTATGGCTACACCTTC. This sequence joins TRBV11-3 and TRBJ1-2; no clear D. V lost 1 base to trimming and J lost 3 bases, with 12 bases between them. Germline V gives CDR1 SGHNT, CDR2 YENEEA. The CDR3 loop spans 15 amino acids.